The subject of this entry is one T cell receptor (beta chain). This CDR3 has 15 amino acids. Unmatched junction bases numbered 6, after V lost 7 bases and J lost 0 bases. The method was immunoSEQ multiplex PCR; TCRdb's version includes in-frame clones alone and lacks a portion of them. The sample holds fewer than 100,000 clones, about 80% seen once. The sample originates from a study of blood T cell repertoires in COVID-19. As for the study in general: The samples span acute and convalescent COVID-19 from the United States, Italy and Spain. Sample material is recorded as cDNA or gDNA derived from T cells, B-cell-depleted T cells, or PBMCs.

The gene calls are TRBV23-1 and TRBJ2-3; 8 positions match TRBD1. TRBV23-1 is an ORF, with its function uncertain. The sequencing sample was made of peripheral blood. This sequence was found in a man in his 70s with acute or convalescent COVID-19. The DNA for the CDR3 is TGCGCCAGCATGTGGGACAGGCCAAGCACAGATACGCAGTATTTT. Its translation: CASMWDRPSTDTQYF.